The subject of this entry is one TCR beta chain. Germline CDR1 is KGHSH and CDR2 is LQKENI. Trimming took 4 bases from V and 5 from J, leaving 15 bases between them. CDR3 size: 15 residues. Both 60 Vbeta primers and 13 Jbeta primers went into the PCR. Measured with immunoSEQ multiplex PCR; TCRdb has only the in-frame clones, and not every one. The sample gives 60,000 to 65,000 clones, around 80% of which show up once; under 25% is in the top ten. The data belong to a study of cytomegalovirus exposure and HLA in healthy donors. The sequencing sample was made of PBMCs. The J gene is TRBJ2-1, the V gene TRBV18; a weak D match, TRBD1 (6 bases). The source of this sequence is a woman aged 40 to 50 in good health and CMV-seropositive. CDR3 sequence: CASSLTSGQNNEQFF. For the CDR3, the DNA is TGTGCCAGCTCACTTACTTCGGGACAAAACAATGAGCAGTTCTTC.